This T cell receptor (beta chain) is drawn from a study of shared clonotypes between healthy human individuals (dated by TCRdb to about 2020). Concerning the study at large: The cohort comprised a couple of women and a few men aged 18 to 49 years. For each donor, three plates each were used for CD4 naive and CD4 memory, two plates were used for CD8 naive, and one plate was used for CD8 memory. Blood TCR repertoires of about five healthy adults were deeply sequenced to estimate repertoire size and the extent of clonotype sharing between individuals. Different laboratories and diverse techniques were used to prepare libraries and sequence TCR repertoires, to increase sequencing depth and limit assay-specific biases. Leukapheresis yielded between about 0.85 and 9.5 billion PBMCs per donor. Study-wide findings and limitations: Based on pairwise subsampling, the degree of clonotype sharing among donors was expected to be affected by sequencing depth. The genetic and exposure-history diversity represented was limited by the small number of donors. Naive subsets generally had larger estimated clonotype richness than memory subsets. Only blood was sampled, and tissue TCR repertoires likely differ from those in blood. Even with the large sequencing depth, rarefaction of the sorted-subset datasets indicated that sequencing was incomplete. Compared with non-shared clonotypes, clonotypes shared by all four sorted-subset donors had higher generation probabilities. Across four donors, around 5.4% of naive CD4, 3.5% of naive CD8, 2.3% of memory CD4, and roughly 0.4% of memory CD8 clonotypes were shared.

TCR CDR3 regions were amplified from genomic DNA by multiplex PCR using the deep immunoSEQ assay. Extracted genomic DNA from each cell subset was spread evenly across all wells of several immunoSEQ 96-well plates, with each plate serving as a replicate. Each replicate PCR for sorted subsets received about 0.2 ug genomic DNA, equal to some 32,000 T cell genomes. Purified libraries were measured with a Qubit 3.0 fluorometer, size-checked on a Bioanalyzer 2100, and measured again with the KAPA Library Quantification kit. Every immunoSEQ 96-well plate was sequenced on a dedicated single-read 150-cycle Illumina NextSeq 550 flow cell. For the original study's pipeline: Because the immunoSEQ output included only junctional sequences and no quality scores, the filtering could not be the same as the filtering used for full-length reads. Sequences were annotated with PyIR, a Python wrapper for IgBLAST v1.9, and V/J genes and CDR3 were assigned using IMGT germline references. Reads were removed for weak V/J assignments (E-value above 1e-6), missing CDR3, stop codons, out-of-frame junctions, or ambiguous translated residues. A V3J clonotype was defined by an identical inferred V gene, J gene, and CDR3 amino acid sequence. Percentage overlap between repertoires was calculated by dividing the number of shared unique clonotypes by the size of the smaller repertoire. Repertoire richness was assessed with RTK rarefaction, the Chao1 estimator, and Recon v2.1 estimates of unobserved clonotypes. For all TCRbeta clonotypes obtained by the gDNA method from a handful of donors, generation probabilities were computed with OLGA. TCRdb obtained this table from immuneACCESS and retained in-frame rearrangements with V and J assigned. These tables miss some clones; where compared with another copy, unresolved V genes account for less than half of the shortfall, and the remainder is unexplained. That table supplies the V and J calls and clone size; D and trimming were determined from the DNA. This sample comprises a few million clones, around nine tenths of them detected only once. Clones ranked in the top ten supply more than 0.12% of the sample.

Donors were healthy HIV-negative adults with no recently reported acute infections or vaccinations. All donors were Caucasian adults living in Nashville, Tennessee, USA. CD4+ T cells were enriched by magnetic negative selection, after which naive cells were positively selected on CD45RA and the negative fraction was taken as the memory subset. After blood collection by leukapheresis, PBMCs were isolated using Ficoll-Histopaque density gradient centrifugation and then cryopreserved in the vapor phase of liquid nitrogen. Analytical flow cytometry was used to check the purity and quantity of each magnetically sorted T cell population. Genomic DNA was isolated from every sorted fraction and measured by UV absorbance on a Nanodrop 2000c. A word on this clone: Its antigen is not yet known. The input lacks base qualities; no much larger clone sits a single base away.

The sample was naive CD4+ T cells sorted from blood. Reading the label with the study, this specimen's cell subset or site is: CD45RA+ positively selected. This clonotype was sampled from a man aged 18 to 29 in good health.

The nucleotide sequence reads as follows: TGTGCCAGCAGGGTAGAACCCTATAATTCACCCCTCCACTTT. It translates to CASRVEPYNSPLHF. The sequence joins TRBV6-5 to TRBJ1-6, with no confident D gene call. The V and J ends are trimmed by 6 bases and 2 bases, leaving 8 bases between them. There are 14 amino acids in the CDR3, from cysteine to phenylalanine inclusive. Only the CDR3 DNA stays, 42 bases, in frame from base 1. CDR1 MNHEY and CDR2 SVGAGI are derived from the germline V gene.